This T cell receptor (beta chain) originates from a study of cytomegalovirus exposure and HLA in healthy donors. The PCR employed 60 Vbeta primers together with 13 Jbeta primers. Sequencing used immunoSEQ multiplex PCR; TCRdb keeps in-frame clones, though not all of them. The repertoire holds about 120,000 clones, with less than 85% as singletons. Study-wide findings and caveats: A later analysis showed HLA-associated TCR beta chains outstripping equally common others in clonal expansion.

With respect to this clone: As yet, its antigen is unknown.

There are 12 residues in the CDR3. The germline CDR1 and CDR2 sequences are SGHNT and YENEEA. Trimming took off 5 bases at V and 5 bases at J, with 6 bases between the two ends. The specimen was PBMCs. The rearrangement joins TRBV11-3 to TRBJ2-2; no firm D call. This TCR was sampled from a man between 18 and 35 years old in good health and CMV-seropositive. In nucleotides, the CDR3 is TGTGCCAGCAGCGTCCTTACCGGGGAGCTGTTTTTT. Protein: CASSVLTGELFF. The variable domain in full, with the rest retrieved from reference TRBV11-3 and TRBJ2-2, is EAGVVQSPRYKIIEKKQPVAFWCNPISGHNTLYWYLQNLGQGPELLIRYENEEAVDDSQLPKDRFSAERLKGVDSTLKIQPAELGDSAVYLCASSVLTGELFFGEGSRLTVL.